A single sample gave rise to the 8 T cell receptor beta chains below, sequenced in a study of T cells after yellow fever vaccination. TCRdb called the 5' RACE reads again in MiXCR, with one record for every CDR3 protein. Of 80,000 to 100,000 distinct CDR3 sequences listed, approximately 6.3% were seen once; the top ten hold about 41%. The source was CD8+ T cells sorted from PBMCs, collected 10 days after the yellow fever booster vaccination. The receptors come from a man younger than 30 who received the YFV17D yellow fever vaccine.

The chain's CDR3 is CASSHPGRGGNIQYF. The CDR3, as DNA: TGCGCCAGCAGTCACCCGGGGCGGGGGGGAAACATTCAGTACTTC. The chain recombines TRBV23-1 with TRBJ2-4, with TRBD2 identical over 9 bases. Being an ORF, TRBV23-1 has a function that is uncertain. V dropped 3 bases and J dropped 6; count of bases not matched to a gene: 6. The CDR3 length is 15 residues.

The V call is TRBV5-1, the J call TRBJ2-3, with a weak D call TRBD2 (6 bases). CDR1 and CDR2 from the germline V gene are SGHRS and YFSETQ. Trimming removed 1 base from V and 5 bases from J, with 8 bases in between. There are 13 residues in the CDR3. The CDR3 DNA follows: TGCGCCAGCAGCTTGAGACTAGGAGATACGCAGTATTTT. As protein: CASSLRLGDTQYF.

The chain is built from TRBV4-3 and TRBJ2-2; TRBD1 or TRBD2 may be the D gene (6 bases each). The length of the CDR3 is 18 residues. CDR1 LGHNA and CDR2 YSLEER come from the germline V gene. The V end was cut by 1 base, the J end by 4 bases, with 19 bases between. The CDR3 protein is CASSQAIPGALGTGELFF. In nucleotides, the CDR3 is TGCGCCAGCAGCCAAGCGATTCCGGGGGCGCTGGGCACCGGGGAGCTGTTTTTT.

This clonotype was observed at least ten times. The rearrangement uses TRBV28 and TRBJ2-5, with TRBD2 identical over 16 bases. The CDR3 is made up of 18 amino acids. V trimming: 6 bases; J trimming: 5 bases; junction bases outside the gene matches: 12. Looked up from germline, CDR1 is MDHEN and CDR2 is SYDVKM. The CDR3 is CASSVGGTSGGARETQYF. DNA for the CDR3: TGTGCCAGCAGCGTCGGTGGGACTAGCGGGGGGGCCCGGGAGACCCAGTACTTC. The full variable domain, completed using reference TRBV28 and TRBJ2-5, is DVKVTQSSRYLVKRTGEKVFLECVQDMDHENMFWYRQDPGLGLRLIYFSYDVKMKEKGDIPEGYSVSREKKERFSLILESASTNQTSMYLCASSVGGTSGGARETQYFGPGTRLLVL.

The CDR3 nucleotides read TGCAGCGTTGGGGCGGGGGGCTACAATGAGCAGTTCTTC. Translating gives CSVGAGGYNEQFF. This chain links TRBV29-1 with TRBJ2-1, with TRBD2 matching 8 bases. The ends lost 4 bases at V and 3 bases at J; junction bases unmatched: 2. The CDR3 spans 13 residues. Germline V gene lookup returns CDR1 SQVTM and CDR2 ANQGSEA.

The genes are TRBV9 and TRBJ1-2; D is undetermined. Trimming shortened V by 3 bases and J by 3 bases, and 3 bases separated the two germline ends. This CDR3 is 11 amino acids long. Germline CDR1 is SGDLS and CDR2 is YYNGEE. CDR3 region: CASSGYYGYTF. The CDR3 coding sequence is TGTGCCAGCAGCGGGTACTATGGCTACACCTTC.

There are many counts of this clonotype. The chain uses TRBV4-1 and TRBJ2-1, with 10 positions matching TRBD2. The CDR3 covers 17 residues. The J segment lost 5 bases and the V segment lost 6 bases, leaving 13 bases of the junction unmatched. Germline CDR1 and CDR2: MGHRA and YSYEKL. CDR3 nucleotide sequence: TGCGCCAGCAGTCCCCGGGTGAGCGGGGGGGCCCACAATGAGCAGTTCTTC. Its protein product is CASSPRVSGGAHNEQFF.

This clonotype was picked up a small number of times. As DNA, the CDR3 is TGCGCCAGCAGCTTGGGGACTAGCGGGGGGGTAGACACAGATACGCAGTATTTT. It encodes CASSLGTSGGVDTDTQYF. The chain recombines TRBV5-1 with TRBJ2-3, with 15 bases identical to TRBD2. The CDR3 contains 18 residues. Germline CDR1 and CDR2: SGHRS and YFSETQ. V lost 0 bases to trimming and J lost 2 bases; unmatched junction nucleotides: 4.